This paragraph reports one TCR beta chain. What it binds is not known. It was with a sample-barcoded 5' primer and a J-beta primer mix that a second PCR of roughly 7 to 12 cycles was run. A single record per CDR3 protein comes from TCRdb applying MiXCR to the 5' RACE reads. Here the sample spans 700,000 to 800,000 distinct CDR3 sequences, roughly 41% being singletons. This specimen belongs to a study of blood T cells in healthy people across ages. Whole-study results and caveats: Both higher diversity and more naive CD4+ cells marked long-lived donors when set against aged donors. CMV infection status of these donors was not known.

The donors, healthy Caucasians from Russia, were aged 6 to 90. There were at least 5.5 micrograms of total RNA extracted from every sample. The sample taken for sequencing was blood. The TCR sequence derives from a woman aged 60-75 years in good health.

This CDR3 reads CSGGHVNTEAFF. The CDR3 nucleotides read TGCAGCGGAGGACACGTGAACACTGAAGCTTTCTTT. The chain uses TRBV29-1 and TRBJ1-1; a weak D match, TRBD1 (5 bases). The CDR3 spans 12 residues. Deletions cut 7 bases from V and 0 bases from J, with 9 bases between. Germline V gene lookup returns CDR1 SQVTM and CDR2 ANQGSEA.